This record concerns one T cell receptor beta chain sequence. Its antigen is still unknown. The source of the sample is a study of T cell responses to AZD1222 COVID-19 vaccine. General observations from the study: The donor group comprised mostly white British people and more females; the analysis possibly underestimated clonal diversity. In the spike-specific TCR repertoire, nearly half reportedly target unmutated variant regions.

The germline CDR1 and CDR2 sequences are MGHRA and YSYEKL. V lost 1 base to trimming and J lost 2 bases, with 7 bases between them. This CDR3 has 14 amino acids. Libraries were prepared by immunoSEQ multiplex PCR; TCRdb keeps only in-frame clonotypes and omits some of them. The data contain 95,000 to 100,000 clones, roughly 92% of them singletons. This material consisted of peripheral blood, taken on day 0 of AZD1222 vaccination. This chain uses TRBV4-1 with TRBJ2-3, with D possibly TRBD2 on 6 matching bases. The TCR was taken from an adult in good health. The DNA of the CDR3 is TGCGCCAGCAGCCAAGCGGGAGCCACAGATACGCAGTATTTT. It is translated as CASSQAGATDTQYF.